The 14 T cell receptor beta chains reported below all come from one sample, sequenced in a study of blood T cell repertoires in COVID-19. Assay: immunoSEQ multiplex PCR; the TCRdb copy retains only in-frame clones and omits some. The sample has about 280,000 clones, roughly 88% seen once; the top ten hold roughly 11%. Sequencing was performed on peripheral blood. These receptors all come from a woman aged 70 to 79 with acute or convalescent COVID-19.

V gene TRBV5-1 combines with J gene TRBJ2-5; 8 positions agree with TRBD2. Trimming removed 7 bases from V and 1 base from J; junction bases left unmatched: 9. This CDR3 is built from 15 residues. Per the germline V gene, CDR1 is SGHRS and CDR2 is YFSETQ. Written as DNA, the CDR3 is TGCGCCAGCGCCCGGGAGGGGGGCCCCCAAGAGACCCAGTACTTC. Its translation is CASAREGGPQETQYF.

This clone was found once. The gene calls are TRBV4-1 and TRBJ1-2; D is unresolved. Trimming removed 5 bases from V and 4 bases from J, with 17 bases in between. Germline CDR1 MGHRA, CDR2 YSYEKL. The CDR3 runs to 15 residues. CDR3 coding DNA: TGCGCCAGCAGCTTTCGCATTGGAGGACCCTATGGCTACACCTTC. Its translation is CASSFRIGGPYGYTF.

The CDR3 loop reads CASSSGTSVDTQYF. The CDR3 region has the DNA TGCGCCAGCAGCTCCGGGACTAGCGTCGATACGCAGTATTTT. This sequence joins TRBV5-1 and TRBJ2-3, with 10 bases identical to TRBD2. The germline gives CDR1 SGHRS, CDR2 YFSETQ. J was trimmed by 6 bases and V by 3 bases; bases with no gene match: 4. The length of the CDR3 is 14 residues.

The gene calls are TRBV6-8 and TRBJ2-7; 9 bases align to TRBD2. Germline trimming cut 5 bases from V and 6 bases from J; bases unmatched to any gene: 11. Germline V lookup: CDR1 MNHGY, CDR2 SAAAGT. The CDR3 runs to 15 residues. The CDR3 protein is CASSPPGLAGTEQYF. CDR3 DNA sequence: TGTGCCAGCAGTCCCCCCGGGCTAGCGGGGACCGAGCAGTACTTC.

The rearrangement links TRBV7-6 to TRBJ1-6; 8 bases line up with TRBD1. V was clipped by 4 bases and J by 7 bases; unmatched bases: 6. The V gene's germline CDR1 is SGHVS and CDR2 FNYEAQ. There are 15 residues in the CDR3. CDR3 bases: TGTGCCAGCAGCTCGGGACAGGCCATAAATTCACCCCTCCACTTT. Translating it yields CASSSGQAINSPLHF.

V is TRBV6-5 and J is TRBJ2-7; D ambiguous. V lost 8 bases and J 2 bases, leaving 7 bases between the germline ends. The CDR3 is made up of 11 amino acids. Germline-derived CDR1 and CDR2 are MNHEY and SVGAGI. DNA for the CDR3: TGTGCCAGCCGAACAGCCTACGAGCAGTACTTC. Translated, it gives CASRTAYEQYF.

This chain connects TRBV6-2 or TRBV6-3 to TRBJ2-3; the match to TRBD2 covers 8 bases. After removal of 0 bases from V and 7 bases from J, the junction contained 15 bases not matched to a gene. The CDR3 loop spans 18 amino acids. Germline CDR1 reads MNHEY; CDR2 reads SVGEGT. The CDR3 nucleotides read TGTGCCAGCAGTTACTCTAGCGGGGTCTTGGGGTTGGCGAATACGCAGTATTTT. It encodes CASSYSSGVLGLANTQYF.

Comment on this clone: This CDR3 is also generated by other DNA sequences in the sample. This chain connects TRBV2 to TRBJ1-5; maybe TRBD1 (6 bases). Germline-derived CDR1 and CDR2 are SNHLY and FYNNEI. This CDR3 is 13 amino acids long. V was shortened by 4 bases and J by 7 bases, with 11 bases between the two germline ends. The CDR3 bases are TGTGCCAGCAGTGGGGGGCTAGGGCAGCCCCAGCATTTT. Amino acid sequence: CASSGGLGQPQHF.

V gene TRBV9 combines with J gene TRBJ2-6; 9 bases fit TRBD1. Trimming took 3 bases from V and 2 from J; bases not matched to a gene: 9. Germline CDR1 and CDR2: SGDLS and YYNGEE. The length of the CDR3 is 18 residues. CDR3: CASSASTGGGAGANVLTF. CDR3 DNA: TGTGCCAGCAGCGCCTCCACAGGGGGCGGTGCTGGGGCCAACGTCCTGACTTTC.

This sequence joins TRBV30 and TRBJ1-2; D is possibly TRBD1 (5 bases). This CDR3 is 13 amino acids long. Trimming removed 0 bases from V and 7 bases from J, with 12 bases in between. Germline CDR1 GTSNPN, CDR2 SVGIG (reference sequence). The CDR3 bases are TGTGCCTGGAGTGTCGGGGGTAAGGTTGGCTACACCTTC. This codes for CAWSVGGKVGYTF. The variable domain in full, completed from reference TRBV30 and TRBJ1-2, reads SQTIHQWPATLVQPVGSPLSLECTVEGTSNPNLYWYRQAAGRGLQLLFYSVGIGQISSEVPQNLSASRPQDRQFILSSKKLLLSDSGFYLCAWSVGGKVGYTFGSGTRLTVV.

This clone was observed a few times. The genes are TRBV7-9 and TRBJ2-7, with D hard to call. Trimming cost V 5 bases and J 1 base, with 9 bases left between them. Germline V CDR1 and CDR2: SEHNR, FQNEAQ (reference sequence). The CDR3 is 13 residues long. In DNA form, the CDR3 reads TGTGCCAGCAGCCGGTCCGAATCCTACGAGCAGTACTTC. This translates into CASSRSESYEQYF. Filled out from reference TRBV7-9 and TRBJ2-7, the complete variable domain reads DTGVSQNPRHKITKRGQNVTFRCDPISEHNRLYWYRQTLGQGPEFLTYFQNEAQLEKSRLLSDRFSAERPKGSFSTLEIQRTEQGDSAMYLCASSRSESYEQYFGPGTRLTVT.

This clone was counted only a few times. The chain couples TRBV30 to TRBJ2-5, with 9 bases identical to TRBD2. This CDR3 comprises 16 residues. Germline V gene data show CDR1 as GTSNPN and CDR2 as SVGIG (reference sequence). V dropped 2 bases and J dropped 5; count of bases not matched to a gene: 12. The DNA for the CDR3 is TGTGCCTGGAGTCAGCGGGGGCTAGCGGGGTGGGAGACCCAGTACTTC. This translates into CAWSQRGLAGWETQYF. The full variable domain, completed using reference TRBV30 and TRBJ2-5, is SQTIHQWPATLVQPVGSPLSLECTVEGTSNPNLYWYRQAAGRGLQLLFYSVGIGQISSEVPQNLSASRPQDRQFILSSKKLLLSDSGFYLCAWSQRGLAGWETQYFGPGTRLLVL.

The genes are TRBV21-1 and TRBJ2-3; the table's TRBD1 call for D was not verified on the DNA. TRBV21-1 is marked as a pseudogene. CDR3 length: 15 amino acids. CDR3 DNA sequence: TGTGCCAGCACCAGACCGGGACAGGGGGCAGATACGCAGTATTTT. Translation gives CASTRPGQGADTQYF.

The chain has TRBV6-2 or TRBV6-3 and TRBJ2-2; possibly TRBD1 for D (6 bases). CDR3 length: 14 amino acids. CDR1 is MNHEY, CDR2 SVGEGT, per germline. Trimming took 6 bases from V and 5 from J, leaving 13 bases between them. The CDR3 region has the DNA TGTGCCAGCAGCCACTCAGGGGAGACCGGGGAGCTGTTTTTT. Amino acid sequence: CASSHSGETGELFF.